This record concerns one T cell receptor (beta chain) sequence. Unique molecular identifiers were used in preparing the TCRbeta library. TCRdb used MiXCR to reprocess the PCR reads, holding one entry per CDR3 protein. There are approximately 490,000 distinct CDR3 sequences in the sample; around 12% occur only once, and about 5% lies in the top ten. These data originate in a study of T-cell reconstitution after alpha-beta-depleted transplantation in children. The TCR was taken from a human donor who donated a stem cell graft to a child with combined immunodeficiency. The specimen comprised PBMCs from the stem cell graft donor, sampled from the stem cell graft.

The CDR3 loop is CASTEHLDTGELFF. DNA of the CDR3: TGTGCCAGCACCGAACACTTAGACACCGGGGAGCTGTTTTTT. The gene calls are TRBV16 and TRBJ2-2; D is ambiguous. Germline V CDR1 and CDR2: KGHSY, FQNENV. V gave up 7 bases and J gave up 3 bases, with 12 bases separating them. The CDR3 contains 14 residues.